This TCR beta chain comes out of a study of blood T cells in healthy people across ages. The use of a sample-barcoded 5' primer and a J-beta primer mix characterized a second PCR of 7 to 11 cycles. All samples gave at least 2.5 million CDR3-containing paired-end reads. Via MiXCR, TCRdb re-called the 5' RACE reads, giving one row per CDR3 protein. The table includes fewer than 2,000,000 distinct CDR3 sequences, around 42% detected once. Germline CDR1 and CDR2: SEHNR and FQNEAQ (reference sequence). There are 17 residues in the CDR3. The V and J ends lost 5 bases and 1 base respectively, with 20 bases between them. This clonotype was recorded a few times.

Sequences were obtained from blood. This receptor was identified in a human donor in good health. The V call is TRBV7-9, the J call TRBJ2-5, with D possibly TRBD2 on 6 matching bases. The DNA of the CDR3 is TGTGCCAGCAGCCCGCGGACCAGTAGGGACTTCCAAGAGACCCAGTACTTC. It codes for CASSPRTSRDFQETQYF.